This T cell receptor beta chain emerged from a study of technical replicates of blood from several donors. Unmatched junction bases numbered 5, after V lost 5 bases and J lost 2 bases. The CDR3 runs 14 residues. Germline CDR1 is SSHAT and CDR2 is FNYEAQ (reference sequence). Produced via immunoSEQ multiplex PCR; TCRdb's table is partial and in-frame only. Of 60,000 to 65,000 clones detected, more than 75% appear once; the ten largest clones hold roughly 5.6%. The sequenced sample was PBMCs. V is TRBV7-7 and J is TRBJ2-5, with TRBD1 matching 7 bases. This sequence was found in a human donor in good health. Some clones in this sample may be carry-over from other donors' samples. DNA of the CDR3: TGTGCCAGCAGCGTACAGGGGAAACAAGAGACCCAGTACTTC. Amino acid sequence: CASSVQGKQETQYF.